Presented here are 23 T cell receptor beta chains from one specimen sequenced in a study of OX40 agonist ivuxolimab in advanced cancers. Libraries were prepared by immunoSEQ multiplex PCR; TCRdb keeps only in-frame clonotypes and omits some of them. The table shows around 44,000 clones, with around 80% occurring only once. Sequences were derived from CD4+ or CD8+ T cells sorted from blood, sampled in a trial of the OX40 agonist ivuxolimab. These receptors came from an adult with an advanced solid tumor such as melanoma, head and neck, liver or kidney cancer.

A few counts support this clone. The rearrangement uses TRBV20-1 and TRBJ1-2, with D unresolved. From germline, CDR1 is DFQATT and CDR2 SNEGSKA (reference sequence). This CDR3 is 11 amino acids long. The V gene lost 4 bases and the J gene lost 7 bases, with 10 bases spanning the gap. The CDR3 DNA follows: TGCAGTGCTACGGACCTCGGTGGCTACACCTTC. Translation gives CSATDLGGYTF.

As for this clone: Germline is not matched at one junction end, which may reflect a read error. The chain has TRBV7-7 and TRBJ2-2; weak D call: TRBD2 (5 bases). Germline V lookup: CDR1 SSHAT, CDR2 FNYEAQ (reference sequence). The CDR3 has 15 residues. The CDR3 sequence: CASSPDFAVTGELFF. CDR3 sequence (DNA): TGTGCTAGCAGCCCGGACTTTGCGGTGACCGGGGAGCTGTTTTTT.

The rearrangement joins TRBV28 to TRBJ1-2, with TRBD1 as a possible D gene (5 bases). The V end lost 3 bases, the J end lost 4 bases, and 15 bases lay between the germline ends. CDR3 length: 15 residues. From germline, CDR1 is MDHEN and CDR2 SYDVKM. The CDR3 DNA reads as TGTGCCAGCAGTTTTAGCCTTTCCGGGGGCTATGGCTACACCTTC. Translated: CASSFSLSGGYGYTF.

This sequence joins TRBV5-6 and TRBJ1-2; 9 nucleotides line up with TRBD1. Germline lookup yields CDR1 SGHDT and CDR2 YYEEEE. V dropped 4 bases and J dropped 8; count of bases not matched to a gene: 6. This CDR3 is built from 13 residues. The CDR3 spells CASSPGQGRGYTF. The CDR3 DNA sequence: TGTGCCAGCAGCCCGGGACAGGGTCGAGGCTACACCTTC.

The chain uses TRBV6-1 and TRBJ1-2, with D unresolved. Germline CDR1 is MNHNS and CDR2 is SASEGT. Trimming shortened V by 5 bases and J by 2 bases, and 12 bases separated the two germline ends. The CDR3 spans 14 residues. CDR3 sequence: CASSLSQANYGYTF. The CDR3 DNA sequence: TGTGCCAGCAGTCTTTCCCAGGCAAACTATGGCTACACCTTC.

The rearrangement joins TRBV2 to TRBJ2-1; tentative D call: TRBD2 (6 bases). The CDR3 has 18 residues. CDR1 is SNHLY and CDR2 is FYNNEI in the germline V gene. Trimming pared 3 bases from V and 3 bases from J, leaving 21 bases between. This CDR3 is CASSELIGFGGNYNEQFF. Written as DNA, the CDR3 is TGTGCCAGCAGTGAGCTCATCGGTTTCGGCGGGAACTACAATGAGCAGTTCTTC.

The V call is TRBV30, the J call TRBJ2-3, with D uncertain. Germline V gene sequence: CDR1 GTSNPN, CDR2 SVGIG (reference sequence). The CDR3 spans 14 residues. The V gene lost 1 base and the J gene lost 2 bases, with 10 bases spanning the gap. The DNA for the CDR3 is TGTGCCTGGAGTGGTGCAAGGCCCACAGATACGCAGTATTTT. Encoded protein: CAWSGARPTDTQYF.

V gene TRBV2 combines with J gene TRBJ2-5, with 9 bases matching TRBD1. Trimming took 6 bases from V and 4 from J; bases not matched to a gene: 9. CDR1 and CDR2 from the germline V gene are SNHLY and FYNNEI. CDR3 length: 15 amino acids. CDR3 sequence (DNA): TGTGCCAGCAGCGGACAGGGGATCGGTAGAGAGACCCAGTACTTC. Amino acid sequence: CASSGQGIGRETQYF.

The chain uses TRBV5-1 and TRBJ2-3; 8 bases agree with TRBD1. V trimming: 4 bases; J trimming: 7 bases; junction bases outside the gene matches: 11. Per the germline V gene, CDR1 is SGHRS and CDR2 is YFSETQ. The CDR3 runs 15 residues. CDR3: CASSPLGQGTNTQYF. In DNA form, the CDR3 reads TGCGCCAGCAGCCCCCTAGGACAGGGAACAAATACGCAGTATTTT.

J is TRBJ2-2 and V is TRBV29-1; D remains unclear. CDR1 is SQVTM and CDR2 is ANQGSEA in the germline V gene. Trimming stripped 4 bases from V and 1 base from J, with 10 bases between. The CDR3 spans 14 residues. The CDR3 DNA reads TGCAGCGTTGCCGCGGAGATGAACACCGGGGAGCTGTTTTTT. It specifies CSVAAEMNTGELFF.

For this clone: Within the sample, other DNA sequences also encode this same CDR3. The chain employs TRBV18 and TRBJ2-5; D not resolved. Germline CDR1 KGHSH, CDR2 LQKENI. There are 12 residues in the CDR3. Deletions cut 6 bases from V and 0 bases from J, with 5 bases between. DNA of the CDR3: TGTGCCAGCTCCCAAAACCAAGAGACCCAGTACTTC. Protein: CASSQNQETQYF.

The chain recombines TRBV9 with TRBJ1-2, with D possibly TRBD1 on 6 matching bases. Between the trimmed V and J ends, which lost 4 bases and 1 base, there was a span of 17 bases. The CDR3 totals 16 residues. Germline V gene data show CDR1 as SGDLS and CDR2 as YYNGEE. Here the CDR3 DNA reads TGTGCCAGCAGCCCCACCACGAGACAGGTTAACTATGGCTACACCTTC. Amino acids: CASSPTTRQVNYGYTF.

V is TRBV28 and J is TRBJ1-5, with TRBD1 as a possible D gene (5 bases). The V end was cut by 5 bases, the J end by 7 bases, with 15 bases between. In germline, CDR1 is MDHEN, CDR2 SYDVKM. The CDR3 is 14 residues long. The CDR3 DNA is TGTGCCAGCAGTAAATCAGGGTCTGGACAGCCCCAGCATTTT. This translates into CASSKSGSGQPQHF.

This chain links TRBV28 with TRBJ1-2, with D possibly matching TRBD1 (5 bases). This CDR3 region has 16 residues. V was clipped by 6 bases and J by 0 bases, with 17 bases between them. CDR1 and CDR2 from the germline V gene are MDHEN and SYDVKM. The DNA for the CDR3 is TGTGCCAGCAGCCAGGGTAGGGGCCGGTCTAACTATGGCTACACCTTC. This gives the protein CASSQGRGRSNYGYTF.

The chain uses TRBV5-1 and TRBJ2-3; TRBD2 agrees at 12 bases. Trimming took 1 base from V and 2 from J; bases not matched to a gene: 8. Germline CDR1 reads SGHRS; CDR2 reads YFSETQ. The CDR3 extends over 18 amino acids. CDR3 bases: TGCGCCAGCAGCTTGACCGGACTAGCGGGACCCCTCACAGATACGCAGTATTTT. Its translation: CASSLTGLAGPLTDTQYF.

V gene TRBV28 combines with J gene TRBJ2-2; D possibly corresponds to TRBD1 (5 bases). The germline V and J ends were trimmed by 2 bases and 3 bases, with 10 bases remaining between them. Germline assignment: CDR1 MDHEN and CDR2 SYDVKM. The CDR3 spans 15 residues. CDR3 DNA: TGTGCCAGCAGTTTAGCCAGGGTTTACACCGGGGAGCTGTTTTTT. It is translated as CASSLARVYTGELFF.

This rearrangement joins TRBV28 to TRBJ2-2; D is unresolved. Trimming took off 7 bases at V and 6 bases at J, with 9 bases between the two ends. The CDR3 loop spans 12 amino acids. The germline V gene encodes CDR1 MDHEN and CDR2 SYDVKM. CDR3 sequence reads: CASIPPSGELFF. The CDR3 DNA sequence: TGTGCCAGCATACCTCCGTCCGGGGAGCTGTTTTTT.

V and J are TRBV6-5 and TRBJ2-1; unclear D gene. From germline, CDR1 is MNHEY and CDR2 SVGAGI. The CDR3 sequence is 13 residues long. The V end was cut by 0 bases, the J end by 5 bases, with 5 bases between. The CDR3 protein is CASSYSRNNEQFF. CDR3 nucleotides: TGTGCCAGCAGTTACTCGCGGAACAATGAGCAGTTCTTC.

The chain has TRBV18 and TRBJ2-3, with TRBD1 identical over 9 bases. Germline assignment: CDR1 KGHSH and CDR2 LQKENI. The CDR3 is 15 residues long. The V segment lost 3 bases and the J segment 5 bases; nucleotides outside the gene matches: 6. The CDR3 reads CASSPRQGEVDTQYF. Here the CDR3 DNA reads TGTGCCAGCTCACCGCGACAGGGGGAGGTAGATACGCAGTATTTT.

This rearrangement joins TRBV11-2 to TRBJ2-3; D is possibly TRBD1 or TRBD2 (5 bases each). V was pared by 5 bases and J by 1 base, with 10 bases between. Germline V gene sequence: CDR1 SGHAT, CDR2 FQNNGV. CDR3 length: 14 residues. The CDR3 region has the DNA TGTGCCAGCAGCCCTCGGGGCGGCACAGATACGCAGTATTTT. Translating gives CASSPRGGTDTQYF.

This chain uses TRBV10-1 with TRBJ1-2; D unresolved. V was clipped by 5 bases and J by 4 bases, with 8 bases between them. Germline V gene lookup returns CDR1 WNHNN and CDR2 SYGVQD (reference sequence). CDR3 length: 12 amino acids. The DNA of the CDR3 is TGCGCCAGCAGTAATGGATTCTATGGCTACACCTTC. Encoded protein: CASSNGFYGYTF.

The chain employs TRBV20-1 and TRBJ2-1, with D unresolved. This CDR3 region has 11 residues. Trimming left V 6 bases short and J 5 bases short, with 8 bases between. CDR1 and CDR2 (germline): DFQATT, SNEGSKA (reference sequence). The DNA of the CDR3 is TGCAGTGCAAAGACCCACAATGAGCAGTTCTTC. Translating gives CSAKTHNEQFF.

The genes are TRBV30 and TRBJ1-2; the D is unclear. V lost 1 base, J lost 2 bases, and 8 bases lay in between. This CDR3 is 13 amino acids long. The germline gives CDR1 GTSNPN, CDR2 SVGIG (reference sequence). CDR3 bases: TGTGCCTGGAGTGAGAACCCCAACTATGGCTACACCTTC. It specifies CAWSENPNYGYTF.